A single sample gave rise to the 9 T cell receptor beta chains below, sequenced in a study of T cell repertoires in cytomegalovirus infection (dated by TCRdb to the late 2010s). The instrument given in TCRdb is Illumina HiSeq 1500. TCRdb trimmed the raw reads at Q25, called clones with MiXCR and kept productive beta chains. All rows with the same CDR3 protein become a single entry with the most common DNA and genes. The sample table contains about 490,000 distinct CDR3 sequences; only one count was recorded for 15% to 20% of them. The ten largest clonotypes hold roughly a quarter of the sample. The sample comprised CD8+ T cells from PBMCs. Receptors originate from a human donor in good health (CMV status not recorded). Some clones in this sample may be carry-over from other donors' samples.

As regards this clonotype: Possible read error: a much larger clone is one base away. The rearrangement uses TRBV20-1 and TRBJ1-5, with D maybe TRBD1 (5 bases). V was shortened by 2 bases and J by 0 bases, with 14 bases between the two germline ends. The V gene's germline CDR1 is DFQATT and CDR2 SNEGSKA (reference sequence). This CDR3 is 16 amino acids long. The CDR3 protein is CSARYRDGYSNQPQHF. DNA of the CDR3: TGCAGTGCTAGATACCGGGACGGGTATAGCAATCAGCCCCAGCATTTT.

The rearrangement links TRBV6-2 or TRBV6-3 to TRBJ2-2; D call uncertain. There are 13 residues in the CDR3. V lost 6 bases and J lost 4, with 9 bases in between. Germline CDR1 MNHEY, CDR2 SVGEGT. CDR3 residues: CASSQASTGELFF. CDR3 nucleotide sequence: TGTGCCAGCAGCCAAGCGTCCACCGGGGAGCTGTTTTTT.

Notes on this clonotype: One base away lies a much larger clone, so this may be a sequencing read error. The J gene is TRBJ2-2, the V gene TRBV28, with D possibly being TRBD1 (6 bases). The germline CDR1 and CDR2 sequences are MDHEN and SYDVKM. The V end lost 2 bases, the J end lost 4 bases, and 17 bases lay between the germline ends. This CDR3 has 17 amino acids. CDR3 amino acids: CASSLDRSGDVTGELFF. CDR3 DNA sequence: TGTGCCAGCAGTTTAGACCGTTCAGGGGATGTCACCGGGGAGCTGTTTTTT.

In regard to this clonotype: One end of the junction is discordant with germline, which a read error may explain. The chain employs TRBV2 and TRBJ1-1, with D hard to call. The germline gives CDR1 SNHLY, CDR2 FYNNEI. The CDR3 loop spans 12 amino acids. The CDR3, as DNA: TGTGCCACCAGTTGGATCGACACTGAAGCTTTCTTT. This translates into CATSWIDTEAFF.

This clonotype was seen only a few times. The chain has TRBV4-2 and TRBJ2-7, with 9 bases that match TRBD2. Germline V gene sequence: CDR1 LGHNA, CDR2 YNFKEQ. This CDR3 comprises 15 residues. V was pared by 3 bases and J by 3 bases, with 6 bases of the junction left unmatched. In DNA form, the CDR3 reads TGTGCCAGCAGCCAGGCCCGGACTAGCGTCTACGAGCAGTACTTC. The encoded protein is CASSQARTSVYEQYF.

The sample holds a few counts of this clonotype. This chain links TRBV27 with TRBJ1-1; D possibly corresponds to TRBD1 (5 bases). Germline V gives CDR1 MNHEY, CDR2 SMNVEV (reference sequence). This CDR3 contains 18 residues. The V end was cut by 5 bases, the J end by 2 bases, with 24 bases between. Written as DNA, the CDR3 is TGTGCCAGCAGTCCCACCCCGGGGGGGTTCGGCCTAAACACTGAAGCTTTCTTT. Translating it yields CASSPTPGGFGLNTEAFF.

This clonotype was seen more than once but under ten times. Here the CDR3 DNA reads TGTGCCATCAGTGAGGGGACTAGCGGGAGAGGTGTCGTCGATGAGCAGTTCTTC. Translated, it gives CAISEGTSGRGVVDEQFF. The chain uses TRBV10-3 and TRBJ2-1; 14 bases line up with TRBD2. The ends lost 2 bases at V and 8 bases at J; junction bases unmatched: 11. Germline values: CDR1 ENHRY, CDR2 SYGVKD. The CDR3 runs to 18 residues.

This clonotype has a count of ten or more. The J gene is TRBJ1-1, the V gene TRBV7-7; D gene uncertain. Between the trimmed V and J ends, which lost 7 bases and 0 bases, there was a span of 9 bases. CDR1 and CDR2 (germline): SSHAT, FNYEAQ (reference sequence). The CDR3 contains 13 residues. The CDR3 DNA is TGTGCCAGCACGGAGAAAATGAACACTGAAGCTTTCTTT. It yields the protein CASTEKMNTEAFF.

This clonotype was seen repeatedly, ten times or more. The chain joins TRBV12-5 to TRBJ1-1; 8 bases match TRBD1. CDR1 LGHNT and CDR2 FRNRAP come from the germline V gene. This CDR3 has 13 residues. Trimming took 6 bases from V and 10 from J; bases not matched to a gene: 10. CDR3 in amino acids: CASGPGGVRGAFF. The CDR3 DNA follows: TGTGCTAGTGGCCCAGGGGGCGTTCGGGGAGCTTTCTTT.